The sequence of this T cell receptor beta chain was determined in a study of blood T cells in healthy people across ages. Study-level points and caveats: Age showed a roughly linear inverse relationship with TCR beta diversity per million T cells.

For the second PCR, which ran for roughly 6 to 12 cycles, a sample-barcoded 5' primer and a J-beta primer mix were used. TCRdb re-derived calls from the 5' RACE reads in MiXCR, one entry per CDR3 protein. The sample records some 900,000 distinct CDR3 sequences, more than 25% being singletons. Researchers report isolating at least 6 million PBMCs per sample. CDR1 is SQVTM, CDR2 ANQGSEA, per germline. The CDR3 consists of 15 residues. V was pared by 3 bases and J by 5 bases, with 10 bases of the junction left unmatched. This clonotype was counted at least ten times. As yet, its antigen is unknown. The chain is built from TRBV29-1 and TRBJ2-5; 9 positions agree with TRBD1. This receptor was taken from a woman older than 75 in good health. The sample taken for sequencing was blood. CDR3 residues: CSVDLGTGMGETQYF. The CDR3 bases are TGCAGCGTTGATCTCGGGACAGGGATGGGGGAGACCCAGTACTTC.